Here is one T cell receptor (beta chain) with its context. The data derive from a study of shared clonotypes between healthy human individuals. Study context: Used for every donor were three CD4 naive, three CD4 memory, two CD8 naive and one CD8 memory plate.

Sorted-subset replicate PCRs used about 0.2 ug of genomic DNA. This amount corresponded to 30,000 to 35,000 T cell genomes. Assay used: immunoSEQ multiplex PCR; TCRdb lists only in-frame clones, some missing. Of around 2,100,000 clones in the sample, about 95% are singletons; the top ten hold 0.95% to 1.5%. The CDR3 length is 16 residues. The germline CDR1 and CDR2 sequences are SEHNR and FQNEAQ (reference sequence). V was pared by 1 base and J by 1 base, with 13 bases between. CD45RO negativity and positive selection for CCR7 defined naive CD8 cells, a population that excluded terminally differentiated effector memory CD45RA+ cells.

This TCR came from a man aged 18 to 29 in good health. This chain uses TRBV7-9 with TRBJ2-5; TRBD1 might be the D (5 bases). The sequenced material came from naive CD8+ T cells sorted from blood. CDR3 DNA sequence: TGTGCCAGCAGCTTAGTCAAGGGGCCGGCCCAAGAGACCCAGTACTTC. Translating it yields CASSLVKGPAQETQYF.